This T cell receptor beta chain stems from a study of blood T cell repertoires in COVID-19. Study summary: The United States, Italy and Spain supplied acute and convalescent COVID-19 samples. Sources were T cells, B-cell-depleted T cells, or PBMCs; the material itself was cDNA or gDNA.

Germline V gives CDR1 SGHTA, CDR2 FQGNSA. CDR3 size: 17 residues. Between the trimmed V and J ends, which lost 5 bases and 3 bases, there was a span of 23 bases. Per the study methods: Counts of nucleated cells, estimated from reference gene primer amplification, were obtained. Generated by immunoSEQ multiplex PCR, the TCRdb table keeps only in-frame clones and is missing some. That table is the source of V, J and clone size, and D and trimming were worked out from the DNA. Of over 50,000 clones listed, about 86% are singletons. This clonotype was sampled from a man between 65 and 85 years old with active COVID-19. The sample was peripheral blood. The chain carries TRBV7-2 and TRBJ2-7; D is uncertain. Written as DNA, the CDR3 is TGTGCCAGCAGCCGGCGGCAATCGACCGAAAACTACTACGAGCAGTACTTC. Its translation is CASSRRQSTENYYEQYF.